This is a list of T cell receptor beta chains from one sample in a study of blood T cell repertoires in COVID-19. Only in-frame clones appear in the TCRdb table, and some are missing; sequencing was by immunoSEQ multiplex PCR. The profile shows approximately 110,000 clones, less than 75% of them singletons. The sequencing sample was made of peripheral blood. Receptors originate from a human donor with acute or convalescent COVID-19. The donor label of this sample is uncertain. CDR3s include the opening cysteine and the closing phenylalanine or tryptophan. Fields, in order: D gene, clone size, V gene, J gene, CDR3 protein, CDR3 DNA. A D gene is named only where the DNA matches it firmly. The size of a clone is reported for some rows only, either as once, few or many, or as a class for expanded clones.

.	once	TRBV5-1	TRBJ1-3	CASSLPGNTIYF	TGCGCCAGCAGCCTCCCTGGAAACACCATATATTTT
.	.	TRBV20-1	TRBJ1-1	CSAVARGAFF	TGCAGTGCCGTAGCCCGGGGAGCTTTCTTT
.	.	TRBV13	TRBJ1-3	CASSFLNTIYF	TGTGCCAGCAGCTTCCTAAACACCATATATTTT
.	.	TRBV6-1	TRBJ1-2	CASSEITVYGYTF	TGTGCCAGCAGTGAAATCACAGTCTATGGCTACACCTTC
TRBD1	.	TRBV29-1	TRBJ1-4	CSVQQGPGEKLFF	TGCAGCGTTCAACAGGGGCCTGGGGAAAAACTGTTTTTT
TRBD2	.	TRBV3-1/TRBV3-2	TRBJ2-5	CASSPSGHLETQYF	TGTGCCAGCAGCCCTAGCGGGCATTTAGAGACCCAGTACTTC
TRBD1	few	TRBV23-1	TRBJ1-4	CASSQSDRGGDEKLFF	TGCGCCAGCAGTCAATCTGACAGGGGGGGGGATGAAAAACTGTTTTTT
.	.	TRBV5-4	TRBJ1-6	CASRLTTKGGGIVDSPLHF	TGTGCCAGCAGATTGACAACCAAGGGCGGGGGTATTGTCGATTCACCCCTCCACTTT
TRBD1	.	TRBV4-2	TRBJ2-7	CASSQDRTGFSYEQYF	TGTGCCAGCAGCCAAGATCGGACAGGGTTCTCCTACGAGCAGTACTTC
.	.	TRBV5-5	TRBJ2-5	CASSLDLWQKETQYF	TGTGCCAGCAGCTTGGATTTGTGGCAGAAAGAGACCCAGTACTTC
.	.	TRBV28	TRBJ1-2	CASSQGLGYGYTF	TGTGCCAGCAGCCAAGGACTCGGTTATGGCTACACCTTC
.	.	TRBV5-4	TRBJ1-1	CASSLDPGDAEAFF	TGTGCCAGCAGCTTGGACCCAGGCGACGCTGAAGCTTTCTTT
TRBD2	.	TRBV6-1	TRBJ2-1	CASSEGLAYNEQFF	TGTGCCAGCAGTGAAGGACTAGCTTACAATGAGCAGTTCTTC
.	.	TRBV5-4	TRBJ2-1	CASTGVSRNEQFF	TGTGCCAGCACAGGGGTTTCTAGGAATGAGCAGTTCTTC
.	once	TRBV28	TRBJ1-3	CASSLLSGNTIYF	TGTGCCAGCAGTTTACTATCTGGAAACACCATATATTTT
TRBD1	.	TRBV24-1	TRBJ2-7	CATSESSDRAYEQYF	TGTGCCACCAGTGAATCCTCGGACAGGGCCTACGAGCAGTACTTC
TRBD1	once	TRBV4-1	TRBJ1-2	CASSNTGAGGYTF	TGCGCCAGCAGCAATACAGGGGCGGGAGGCTACACCTTC
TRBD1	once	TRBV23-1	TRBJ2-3	CASSHYETGAMGTDTQYF	TGCGCCAGCAGTCATTACGAGACAGGGGCGATGGGTACAGATACGCAGTATTTT
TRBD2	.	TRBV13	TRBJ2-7	CASSYAGSGGPLSYEQYF	TGTGCCAGCAGCTACGCGGGTAGCGGGGGCCCCCTCTCCTACGAGCAGTACTTC
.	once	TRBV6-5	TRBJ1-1	CASSTLNTEAFF	TGTGCCAGCAGCACACTAAACACTGAAGCTTTCTTT
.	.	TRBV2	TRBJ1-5	CASGQLNSNQPQHF	TGTGCCAGTGGACAGCTAAATAGCAATCAGCCCCAGCATTTT
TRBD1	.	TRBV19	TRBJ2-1	CASSPGTGVYNEQFF	TGTGCCAGTAGCCCGGGGACAGGGGTTTACAATGAGCAGTTCTTC
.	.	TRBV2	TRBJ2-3	CASMETSTDTQYF	TGTGCCAGCATGGAGACTAGCACAGATACGCAGTATTTT
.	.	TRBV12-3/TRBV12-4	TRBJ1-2	CASSFGGDGYTF	TGTGCCAGCAGTTTCGGCGGGGATGGCTACACCTTC
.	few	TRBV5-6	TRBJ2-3	CASSHAPLDGTQYF	TGTGCCAGCAGCCATGCCCCACTAGATGGTACGCAGTATTTT
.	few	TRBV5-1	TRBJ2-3	CASGEIAYTDTQYF	TGCGCCAGCGGCGAAATAGCGTATACAGATACGCAGTATTTT
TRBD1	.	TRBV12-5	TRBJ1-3	CASGLVLQRDSSGNTIYF	TGTGCTAGTGGTTTGGTACTTCAGAGGGACAGCTCTGGAAACACCATATATTTT
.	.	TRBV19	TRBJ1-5	CASRIALGQFYQPQHF	TGTGCCAGTAGGATCGCTTTGGGGCAGTTTTATCAGCCCCAGCATTTT
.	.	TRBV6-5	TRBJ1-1	CASGNSLRAEAFF	TGTGCCAGCGGTAACAGCCTCAGGGCTGAAGCTTTCTTT
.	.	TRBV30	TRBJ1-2	CAWSVLGRWYGYTF	TGTGCCTGGAGTGTACTCGGTCGTTGGTATGGCTACACCTTC
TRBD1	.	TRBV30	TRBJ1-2	CAKRDRVRFNYGYTF	TGTGCCAAACGGGACAGGGTACGGTTTAACTATGGCTACACCTTC
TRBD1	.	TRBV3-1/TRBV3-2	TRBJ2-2	CASSRPGGWTGELFF	TGTGCCAGCAGCCGTCCAGGGGGCTGGACCGGGGAGCTGTTTTTT
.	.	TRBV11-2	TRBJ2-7	CASSLTGWGEEDEQYF	TGTGCCAGCAGCTTAACGGGGTGGGGGGAAGAAGACGAGCAGTACTTC
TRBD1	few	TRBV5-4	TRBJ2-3	CAYHGAGGPDTQYF	TGTGCCTATCACGGGGCAGGGGGCCCAGATACGCAGTATTTT
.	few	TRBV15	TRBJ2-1	CATSRDQLGGGNEQFF	TGTGCCACCAGCAGAGATCAACTGGGAGGTGGGAATGAGCAGTTCTTC
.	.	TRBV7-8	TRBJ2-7	CASSPLWSSYEQYF	TGTGCCAGCAGCCCCCTGTGGAGTTCCTACGAGCAGTACTTC
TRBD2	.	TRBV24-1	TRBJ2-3	CATREAGGTDTQYF	TGTGCCACCAGGGAAGCGGGGGGCACAGATACGCAGTATTTT
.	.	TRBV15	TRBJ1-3	CATSSAPGNTIYF	TGTGCCACCAGCAGCGCGCCAGGGAACACCATATATTTT
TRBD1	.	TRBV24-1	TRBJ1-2	CATSDRTGHNYGYTF	TGTGCCACCAGTGATAGGACAGGCCATAACTATGGCTACACCTTC
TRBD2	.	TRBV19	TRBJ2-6	CASSILAGSSISGANVLTF	TGTGCCAGTAGTATCCTAGCGGGGAGCTCCATCTCTGGGGCCAACGTCCTGACTTTC
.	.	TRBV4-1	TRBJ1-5	CASSQNRDQPQHF	TGCGCCAGCAGCCAAAACAGGGATCAGCCCCAGCATTTT
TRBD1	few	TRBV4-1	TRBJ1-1	CASSLAPDRVNTEAFF	TGCGCCAGCAGCCTCGCCCCGGACAGGGTGAACACTGAAGCTTTCTTT